The 20 T cell receptor beta chains given below trace back to one sample, sequenced in a study of blood T cells in healthy people across ages. Through a sample-barcoded 5' primer and a J-beta primer mix, a second PCR was run for roughly 7 to 12 cycles. TCRdb re-derived calls from the 5' RACE reads in MiXCR, one entry per CDR3 protein. There are some 1.4 million distinct CDR3 sequences in the sample; roughly 40% occur only once, and 7.9% lies in the top ten. Sequencing was performed on blood. Source of these receptors: a woman aged 18-29 years in good health.

This chain joins TRBV5-1 and TRBJ2-5, with 10 bases fitting TRBD1. The CDR3 runs to 16 residues. The V gene's germline CDR1 is SGHRS and CDR2 YFSETQ. V was clipped by 7 bases and J by 4 bases; unmatched bases: 13. CDR3 residues: CASGPGQGGQIETQYF. The CDR3 region has the DNA TGCGCCAGCGGACCAGGACAGGGGGGGCAAATAGAGACCCAGTACTTC.

The gene calls are TRBV11-2 and TRBJ2-2, with 9 bases matching TRBD2. Looked up from germline, CDR1 is SGHAT and CDR2 is FQNNGV. CDR3 length: 18 amino acids. Trimming took 3 bases from V and 2 from J; bases not matched to a gene: 10. The CDR3 here is CASSFRPSGRTNTGELFF. CDR3 nucleotides: TGTGCCAGCAGCTTTAGACCCAGCGGGAGGACAAACACCGGGGAGCTGTTTTTT. The entire variable domain, with the rest obtained from reference TRBV11-2 and TRBJ2-2, is as follows: EAGVAQSPRYKIIEKRQSVAFWCNPISGHATLYWYQQILGQGPKLLIQFQNNGVVDDSQLPKDRFSAERLKGVDSTLKIQPAKLEDSAVYLCASSFRPSGRTNTGELFFGEGSRLTVL.

The V call is TRBV10-3, the J call TRBJ1-2; TRBD1 matches at 7 bases. From germline, CDR1 is ENHRY and CDR2 SYGVKD. J lost 1 base, V lost 10 bases, and 9 bases had no gene match. This CDR3 has 14 amino acids. The chain's CDR3 is CATTGTDFNYGYTF. In DNA, the CDR3 is TGTGCCACCACTGGGACAGATTTTAACTATGGCTACACCTTC.

This clonotype appeared many times. The gene calls are TRBV11-1 and TRBJ2-5; the D gene is possibly TRBD2 (5 bases). With 7 bases removed from V and 4 bases from J, the gap between germline ends came to 16 bases. Germline lookup yields CDR1 SGHAT and CDR2 FQDESV (reference sequence). The CDR3 consists of 14 residues. The DNA for the CDR3 is TGTGCCAGCACCCCTCCCGCAGGAGGAGAGACCCAGTACTTC. This sequence encodes CASTPPAGGETQYF.

The chain employs TRBV6-5 and TRBJ2-1; 8 nucleotides line up with TRBD2. CDR1 MNHEY and CDR2 SVGAGI come from the germline V gene. V lost 6 bases and J lost 5; bases outside the gene matches: 6. This CDR3 has 14 amino acids. Here the CDR3 reads CASSPTSVHNEQFF. The CDR3 DNA reads TGTGCCAGCAGCCCGACTAGCGTACACAATGAGCAGTTCTTC.

This clonotype was found a few times. This chain uses TRBV27 with TRBJ2-1, with 9 bases aligning to TRBD2. V lost 5 bases, J lost 4 bases, and 15 bases stayed unmatched. Germline V gene lookup returns CDR1 MNHEY and CDR2 SMNVEV (reference sequence). This CDR3 region has 18 residues. For the CDR3, the DNA is TGTGCCAGCAGTCAATCTCCGGGGGTAGCGGGGGCATACAATGAGCAGTTCTTC. It yields the protein CASSQSPGVAGAYNEQFF.

This sequence joins TRBV13 and TRBJ2-1, with 9 bases identical to TRBD2. This CDR3 region has 16 residues. J was trimmed by 7 bases and V by 1 base; bases with no gene match: 8. The germline CDR1 and CDR2 sequences are PRHDT and FYEKMQ (reference sequence). The CDR3 sequence: CASSLERREGRNEQFF. The CDR3 DNA follows: TGTGCCAGCAGCTTAGAACGGCGGGAGGGAAGGAATGAGCAGTTCTTC.

The J gene is TRBJ2-3, the V gene TRBV27; 10 bases are shared with TRBD2. CDR1 is MNHEY and CDR2 is SMNVEV in the germline V gene (reference sequence). J gave up 4 bases and V 5 bases, and 12 bases lay outside the gene matches. The CDR3 loop spans 17 amino acids. The CDR3 reads CASSPLPWTSGADTQYF. Written as DNA, the CDR3 is TGTGCCAGCAGTCCCCTACCCTGGACTAGCGGAGCAGATACGCAGTATTTT.

This clonotype appeared a few times. This chain joins TRBV5-1 and TRBJ1-5; unclear D gene. The germline CDR1 and CDR2 sequences are SGHRS and YFSETQ. The CDR3 has 14 amino acids. The ends were cut back, 4 bases at V and 7 bases at J, with 15 bases in the middle. CDR3 loop: CASSHPPGYQPQHF. Here the CDR3 DNA reads TGCGCCAGCAGCCACCCACCGGGTTACCAGCCCCAGCATTTT.

V gene TRBV2 combines with J gene TRBJ1-1; D remains unclear. CDR3 length: 13 amino acids. Trimming left V 11 bases short and J 1 base short, with 14 bases between. Germline CDR1 is SNHLY and CDR2 is FYNNEI. The CDR3 sequence is CAGRGDGNTEAFF. CDR3 bases: TGTGCCGGGCGGGGAGACGGGAACACTGAAGCTTTCTTT.

The table lists this clonotype with a count of one. The chain is built from TRBV28 and TRBJ2-4; 7 nucleotides agree with TRBD2. The CDR3 is made up of 16 amino acids. J lost 3 bases, V lost 5 bases, and 10 bases had no gene match. Per germline, CDR1 MDHEN and CDR2 SYDVKM. The CDR3 nucleotides read TGTGCCAGCAGTGGGGCGGGGGATCTAGTCAAAAACATTCAGTACTTC. Its protein is CASSGAGDLVKNIQYF.

This clonotype showed up just a few times. The chain recombines TRBV7-2 with TRBJ2-7; 8 bases agree with TRBD1. Per the germline V gene, CDR1 is SGHTA and CDR2 is FQGNSA. This CDR3 region has 15 residues. J was trimmed by 2 bases and V by 1 base; bases with no gene match: 4. The CDR3 here is CASSLGTGGTYEQYF. CDR3 nucleotide sequence: TGTGCCAGCAGCTTAGGAACAGGGGGAACCTACGAGCAGTACTTC.

The rearrangement uses TRBV20-1 and TRBJ1-1; possible D gene TRBD1, 6 bases. CDR3 length: 13 residues. From germline, CDR1 is DFQATT and CDR2 SNEGSKA (reference sequence). The germline V and J ends were trimmed by 5 bases and 2 bases, with 12 bases remaining between them. The CDR3 bases are TGCAGTGCTGCATTGACAGGAAACACTGAAGCTTTCTTT. Protein product: CSAALTGNTEAFF.

This clonotype was picked up a small number of times. The genes are TRBV27 and TRBJ2-1, with 14 bases aligning to TRBD2. CDR3 size: 19 residues. Germline CDR1 MNHEY, CDR2 SMNVEV (reference sequence). The junction had 6 bases not matched to a gene; V was cut back by 2 bases and J by 0 bases. CDR3 coding DNA: TGTGCCAGCAGTTTACTAGGACTAGCGGGAGGATTCTCCTACAATGAGCAGTTCTTC. This codes for CASSLLGLAGGFSYNEQFF.

This clonotype has at least ten counts. The chain recombines TRBV5-5 with TRBJ2-2; 9 nucleotides agree with TRBD2. The V gene's germline CDR1 is SGHKS and CDR2 YYEKEE (reference sequence). Germline trimming cut 0 bases from V and 0 bases from J; bases unmatched to any gene: 9. The CDR3 totals 19 residues. The CDR3 DNA reads TGTGCCAGCAGCTTGGTAGGGGTAGCGGGGGTACCGAACACCGGGGAGCTGTTTTTT. Residues: CASSLVGVAGVPNTGELFF.

The rearrangement joins TRBV6-5 to TRBJ2-1; TRBD2 matches 11 bases. Germline CDR1 reads MNHEY; CDR2 reads SVGAGI. Trimming cost V 2 bases and J 8 bases; bases outside gene matches: 5. The CDR3 contains 15 residues. The CDR3 here is CASSYPTSGRDEQFF. CDR3 DNA: TGTGCCAGCAGTTACCCCACTAGCGGGAGAGATGAGCAGTTCTTC.

This rearrangement joins TRBV7-8 to TRBJ2-3; TRBD2 matches 10 bases. Trimming cost V 5 bases and J 6 bases; bases outside gene matches: 11. Germline-derived CDR1 and CDR2 are SGHVS and FQNEAQ. The CDR3 length is 16 residues. CDR3 nucleotides: TGTGCCAGCAGCCCCGGACTAGCGGCCGGCAAGGATACGCAGTATTTT. This gives the protein CASSPGLAAGKDTQYF. The entire variable domain, with the rest obtained from reference TRBV7-8 and TRBJ2-3, is as follows: GAGVSQSPRYKVAKRGQDVALRCDPISGHVSLFWYQQALGQGPEFLTYFQNEAQLDKSGLPSDRFFAERPEGSVSTLKIQRTQQEDSAVYLCASSPGLAAGKDTQYFGPGTRLTVL.

This clonotype has a single count. This CDR3 is CASRIRTGETQFF. CDR3 DNA sequence: TGTGCCAGCAGAATCCGGACCGGGGAGACCCAGTTCTTC. The chain has TRBV6-5 and TRBJ2-1; a weak D match, TRBD2 (5 bases). The V gene's germline CDR1 is MNHEY and CDR2 SVGAGI. The CDR3 length is 13 residues. Between the trimmed V and J ends, which lost 6 bases and 13 bases, there was a span of 19 bases.

The rearrangement joins TRBV20-1 to TRBJ1-4, with D unresolved. Per germline, CDR1 DFQATT and CDR2 SNEGSKA (reference sequence). The ends were cut back, 6 bases at V and 8 bases at J, with 7 bases in the middle. This CDR3 has 10 residues. CDR3 sequence (DNA): TGCAGTGCGCACAAAGAAAAACTGTTTTTT. Amino acid sequence: CSAHKEKLFF.

CDR3 bases: TGTGCCAGCAGTTTTGGACTAGTAGAATCCTACAATGAGCAGTTCTTC. It translates to CASSFGLVESYNEQFF. This chain connects TRBV12-3 or TRBV12-4 to TRBJ2-1; 7 bases agree with TRBD2. The CDR3 length is 16 residues. Trimming at V came to 3 bases and at J to 1 base, leaving 6 bases not matched to a gene.